Below, 30 T cell receptor beta chains from the same sample are listed, as sequenced in a study of T cells after yellow fever vaccination (dated by TCRdb to about 2019). What this sample's treatment or condition label stands for: live attenuated yellow fever vaccine strain. The library relied on 5' RACE. TCRdb shows the sequencer as Illumina HiSeq 2500. Through fastp at Q25 and MiXCR, TCRdb rebuilt clones from the public reads, retaining in-frame beta chains. Under each unique CDR3 protein, matching rows form one entry showing the most common genes and DNA. This sample holds a few hundred thousand distinct CDR3 sequences; around 21% were observed only once. The ten largest clones capture 14% of the sample. Sequences were derived from PBMCs, sampled 15 days after the yellow fever booster vaccination. Receptors originate from a young man who received the YFV17D yellow fever vaccine.

The CDR3 nucleotides are TGTGCCAGCAGCTCGCGTGGGTTATACGACAATGAGCAGTTCTTC. Its translation: CASSSRGLYDNEQFF. The V and J genes are TRBV5-5 and TRBJ2-1; D remains ambiguous. This CDR3 region has 15 residues. Germline V lookup: CDR1 SGHKS, CDR2 YYEKEE (reference sequence). With 3 bases removed from V and 5 bases from J, the gap between germline ends came to 15 bases.

The V call is TRBV28, the J call TRBJ2-2; 8 nucleotides agree with TRBD1. The CDR3 sequence is 15 residues long. CDR1 is MDHEN, CDR2 SYDVKM, per germline. The V and J ends lost 6 bases and 8 bases, in that order; junction bases with no gene match: 11. The CDR3 is CASSRLQGARGELFF. In nucleotides, the CDR3 is TGTGCCAGCAGCCGCCTTCAGGGGGCGCGAGGGGAGCTGTTTTTT.

In its sample, this clonotype was seen a few times. J is TRBJ2-7 and V is TRBV27; D may be TRBD2 (5 bases). The germline gives CDR1 MNHEY, CDR2 SMNVEV (reference sequence). The CDR3 has 14 residues. V gave up 3 bases and J gave up 2 bases, with 11 bases separating them. CDR3 loop: CASSFNAGAYEQYF. CDR3 DNA sequence: TGTGCCAGCAGTTTCAACGCCGGGGCCTACGAGCAGTACTTC.

The CDR3 reads CASSVETSVGSATDTQYF. CDR3 bases: TGTGCCAGCAGCGTAGAAACTTCGGTTGGGTCGGCCACAGATACGCAGTATTTT. V usage is TRBV9 and J usage is TRBJ2-3; the D is unclear. V lost 0 bases to trimming and J lost 2 bases, with 19 bases between them. The CDR3 contains 18 residues. Germline CDR1 and CDR2: SGDLS and YYNGEE.

The chain carries TRBV18 and TRBJ1-4; 9 nucleotides align to TRBD1. This CDR3 has 15 residues. Germline CDR1 KGHSH, CDR2 LQKENI. V lost 3 bases and J lost 8; bases outside the gene matches: 7. This CDR3 reads CASSPGTGRGEKLFF. CDR3 in DNA: TGTGCCAGCTCACCCGGGACAGGGAGAGGCGAAAAACTGTTTTTT. The entire variable domain, with the rest obtained from reference TRBV18 and TRBJ1-4, is as follows: NAGVMQNPRHLVRRRGQEARLRCSPMKGHSHVYWYRQLPEEGLKFMVYLQKENIIDESGMPKERFSAEFPKEGPSILRIQQVVRGDSAAYFCASSPGTGRGEKLFFGSGTQLSVL.

The rearrangement joins TRBV4-2 to TRBJ2-7; D gene ambiguous. The V end lost 2 bases, the J end lost 4 bases, and 15 bases lay between the germline ends. Germline-derived CDR1 and CDR2 are LGHNA and YNFKEQ. This CDR3 spans 15 amino acids. CDR3 DNA sequence: TGTGCCAGCAGCCAAAGTACTCCACAGCCTTACGAGCAGTACTTC. Amino acid sequence: CASSQSTPQPYEQYF.

This clonotype came up a few times. The chain couples TRBV12-3 or TRBV12-4 to TRBJ2-3, with 9 bases aligning to TRBD1. After removal of 7 bases from V and 5 bases from J, the junction contained 7 bases not matched to a gene. CDR3 length: 14 residues. The CDR3 reads CASTLGTGLDTQYF. The CDR3 DNA reads as TGTGCCAGCACCCTAGGGACAGGGTTAGATACGCAGTATTTT.

Only a few counts were recorded for this clonotype. The chain has TRBV7-2 and TRBJ2-4; 14 bases agree with TRBD2. Trimming cost V 4 bases and J 14 bases; bases outside gene matches: 4. Germline CDR1 reads SGHTA; CDR2 reads FQGNSA. CDR3 size: 13 residues. The CDR3: CASSSGLAGDEYF. As DNA, the CDR3 is TGTGCCAGCAGCTCGGGACTAGCGGGAGATGAGTACTTC.

Of note for this clonotype: Its ends do not fully match the called genes, so a read error is possible. V and J are TRBV19 and TRBJ1-1; D is ambiguous. In germline, CDR1 is LNHDA, CDR2 SQIVND (reference sequence). This CDR3 contains 14 residues. CDR3 sequence: CASTKGSRNTKAFF. The DNA of the CDR3 is TGTGCCAGTACAAAAGGCTCGCGGAACACTAAAGCTTTCTTT.

In its sample, this clonotype was seen a few times. V usage is TRBV7-2 and J usage is TRBJ2-5, with 12 positions matching TRBD1. The CDR3 is made up of 17 amino acids. CDR1 and CDR2 (germline): SGHTA, FQGNSA. Trimming took 0 bases from V and 4 from J; bases not matched to a gene: 6. The CDR3 DNA follows: TGTGCCAGCAGCTTAGCGGGAGGGACAGGGGGCACAGAGACCCAGTACTTC. It specifies CASSLAGGTGGTETQYF.

The chain couples TRBV12-3 or TRBV12-4 to TRBJ2-5, with D uncertain. V lost 3 bases and J lost 5, with 22 bases in between. The CDR3 is made up of 17 amino acids. The CDR3 reads CASSFLGMDLRKETQYF. CDR3 bases: TGTGCCAGCAGTTTTCTAGGGATGGATCTTCGAAAGGAGACCCAGTACTTC.

The V call is TRBV5-1, the J call TRBJ2-5; D may match TRBD1 or TRBD2 (5 bases each). Germline lookup yields CDR1 SGHRS and CDR2 YFSETQ. The CDR3 sequence is 15 residues long. V gave up 3 bases and J gave up 5 bases, with 17 bases separating them. The CDR3 DNA sequence: TGCGCCAGCAGCTGGGTCCGGGACGACGGGGAGACCCAGTACTTC. It is translated as CASSWVRDDGETQYF.

This clonotype was seen a few times. This chain uses TRBV20-1 with TRBJ2-4, with D tentatively TRBD1 or TRBD2 (6 bases each). Germline V lookup: CDR1 DFQATT, CDR2 SNEGSKA (reference sequence). The CDR3 spans 12 residues. Deletions cut 0 bases from V and 13 bases from J, with 13 bases between. The chain's CDR3 is CSAREGRGGQYF. CDR3 bases: TGCAGTGCTAGAGAGGGTCGAGGGGGGCAGTACTTC.

This chain uses TRBV29-1 with TRBJ2-3, with D unclear. This CDR3 has 12 amino acids. Germline V gene data show CDR1 as SQVTM and CDR2 as ANQGSEA. Trimming stripped 3 bases from V and 3 bases from J, with 7 bases between. CDR3 sequence (DNA): TGCAGCGTTGATCTTAGGACAGATACGCAGTATTTT. Translating gives CSVDLRTDTQYF.

The rearrangement uses TRBV14 and TRBJ2-1, with a weak D call TRBD2 (6 bases). In germline, CDR1 is SGHDN, CDR2 FVKESK. This CDR3 spans 14 amino acids. V shed 4 bases and J shed 9 bases, with 16 bases lying between them. The chain's CDR3 is CASSRFEGRGEQFF. The DNA for the CDR3 is TGTGCCAGCAGCCGTTTTGAAGGGCGGGGTGAGCAGTTCTTC.

This chain uses TRBV5-1 with TRBJ2-1, with TRBD2 matching 7 bases. This CDR3 region has 14 residues. The germline CDR1 and CDR2 sequences are SGHRS and YFSETQ. J gave up 5 bases and V 7 bases, and 9 bases lay outside the gene matches. The CDR3 bases are TGCGCCAGCCGGGGGGTCTCCTTAGACAATGAGCAGTTCTTC. The encoded protein is CASRGVSLDNEQFF.

Only a few counts were recorded for this clonotype. The CDR3 bases are TGTGCCAGCAGTTACCCGGGACAAAAGAACACTGAAGCTTTCTTT. Amino acids: CASSYPGQKNTEAFF. The J gene is TRBJ1-1, the V gene TRBV28; a weak D match, TRBD1 (6 bases). The V gene's germline CDR1 is MDHEN and CDR2 SYDVKM. The CDR3 extends over 15 amino acids. V lost 4 bases, J lost 1 base, and 13 bases lay in between.

This clonotype was counted only a few times. The rearrangement uses TRBV20-1 and TRBJ2-6; no definite D call. V lost 0 bases, J lost 0 bases, and 9 bases lay in between. CDR3 length: 16 amino acids. CDR1 is DFQATT, CDR2 SNEGSKA, per germline (reference sequence). The DNA for the CDR3 is TGCAGTGCTAGAGATTGGAAGATCTCTGGGGCCAACGTCCTGACTTTC. Amino acid sequence: CSARDWKISGANVLTF.

The V call is TRBV29-1, the J call TRBJ2-7; tentative D call: TRBD1 (6 bases). V was trimmed by 7 bases and J by 5 bases, leaving 15 bases between them. Germline V gene lookup returns CDR1 SQVTM and CDR2 ANQGSEA. This CDR3 is 12 amino acids long. Here the CDR3 DNA reads TGCAGCGCCGGGAAGGGGGTCGACGAGCAGTACTTC. Translating gives CSAGKGVDEQYF.

This clonotype was recorded at least ten times. The genes are TRBV29-1 and TRBJ2-3, with D hard to call. From germline, CDR1 is SQVTM and CDR2 ANQGSEA. The CDR3 sequence is 13 residues long. Trimming removed 4 bases at V and 2 bases at J, with 10 bases between. This CDR3 is CSVVSWDTDTQYF. The CDR3, as DNA: TGCAGCGTTGTTAGCTGGGACACAGATACGCAGTATTTT.

This clonotype has just a few counts. The DNA of the CDR3 is TGTGCCTGGAGGACTAGCGGGAGTAGAACCGGGGAGCTGTTTTTT. Encoded protein: CAWRTSGSRTGELFF. This chain links TRBV30 with TRBJ2-2; 12 bases map to TRBD2. This CDR3 spans 15 amino acids. Germline values: CDR1 GTSNPN, CDR2 SVGIG (reference sequence). V was pared by 3 bases and J by 5 bases, with 4 bases of the junction left unmatched.

V usage is TRBV12-3 or TRBV12-4 and J usage is TRBJ2-7; possibly TRBD2 for D (6 bases). Trimming pared 2 bases from V and 6 bases from J, leaving 14 bases between. This CDR3 has 14 residues. The CDR3 nucleotides are TGTGCCAGCAGTTTAAGCAGCACCGGGGGCGAGCAGTACTTC. Protein: CASSLSSTGGEQYF.

The CDR3 loop is CASSRPSASGRGIQETQYF. CDR3 DNA: TGTGCCAGCAGCCGACCTAGCGCTAGCGGGAGAGGGATCCAAGAGACCCAGTACTTC. The chain uses TRBV14 and TRBJ2-5, with 10 bases that match TRBD2. V shed 4 bases and J 1 base; nucleotides not matched to a gene: 15. This CDR3 contains 19 residues. Germline CDR1 and CDR2: SGHDN and FVKESK.

This clonotype was counted between two and nine times. This rearrangement joins TRBV12-3 or TRBV12-4 to TRBJ1-1; tentative D call: TRBD1 (5 bases). Trimming shortened V by 0 bases and J by 1 base, and 6 bases separated the two germline ends. This CDR3 contains 14 residues. CDR3 sequence (DNA): TGTGCCAGCAGTTTAGCCAGGGCGAACACTGAAGCTTTCTTT. Protein: CASSLARANTEAFF.

This clonotype was observed at least ten times. The V gene is TRBV29-1, the J gene TRBJ2-2, with D possibly TRBD1 on 6 matching bases. Germline V gene lookup returns CDR1 SQVTM and CDR2 ANQGSEA. Trimming removed 6 bases from V and 0 bases from J, with 14 bases in between. This CDR3 spans 15 amino acids. CDR3 sequence: CSVTTGTPNTGELFF. For the CDR3, the DNA is TGCAGCGTCACGACCGGGACACCGAACACCGGGGAGCTGTTTTTT.

This clonotype was observed once. This rearrangement joins TRBV14 to TRBJ2-1, with 9 bases that match TRBD2. CDR1 is SGHDN and CDR2 is FVKESK in the germline V gene. V gave up 8 bases and J gave up 6 bases; unmatched junction bases: 5. This CDR3 contains 13 residues. The CDR3 nucleotides read TGTGCCAGCCCGGCTAGCGGGATCAATGAGCAGTTCTTC. Protein sequence: CASPASGINEQFF.

The chain employs TRBV5-1 and TRBJ2-2; D is ambiguous. V dropped 4 bases and J dropped 2 bases, with 9 bases sitting between them. The CDR3 has 14 residues. In germline, CDR1 is SGHRS, CDR2 YFSETQ. The CDR3 loop reads CASSNMRNTGELFF. The CDR3 DNA is TGCGCCAGCAGCAATATGCGTAACACCGGGGAGCTGTTTTTT.

This clonotype was detected a few times. The V and J genes are TRBV29-1 and TRBJ2-1, with TRBD1 identical over 8 bases. V was clipped by 6 bases and J by 3 bases; unmatched bases: 4. The V gene's germline CDR1 is SQVTM and CDR2 ANQGSEA. The CDR3 loop spans 13 amino acids. In nucleotides, the CDR3 is TGCAGCGTGGGGGGACAGGTCTACAATGAGCAGTTCTTC. Translated: CSVGGQVYNEQFF.

The chain uses TRBV5-4 and TRBJ2-5; 7 bases are a match to TRBD2. The junction had 11 bases not matched to a gene; V was cut back by 5 bases and J by 1 base. The CDR3 sequence is 16 residues long. The germline CDR1 and CDR2 sequences are SGHNT and YYREEE (reference sequence). The CDR3 coding sequence is TGTGCCAGCAGTGGTGGGAGGGCCAGGAGCCAAGAGACCCAGTACTTC. Protein product: CASSGGRARSQETQYF.

This sequence joins TRBV9 and TRBJ2-4; D is possibly TRBD2 (5 bases). This CDR3 has 14 residues. Trimming pared 3 bases from V and 7 bases from J, leaving 14 bases between. In germline, CDR1 is SGDLS, CDR2 YYNGEE. The CDR3 bases are TGTGCCAGCAGCGGACCTCCCGGGAAGAACATTCAGTACTTC. This gives the protein CASSGPPGKNIQYF. The whole variable domain, remainder taken from reference TRBV9 and TRBJ2-4, is DSGVTQTPKHLITATGQRVTLRCSPRSGDLSVYWYQQSLDQGLQFLIQYYNGEERAKGNILERFSAQQFPDLHSELNLSSLELGDSALYFCASSGPPGKNIQYFGAGTRLSVL.